These T cell receptor beta chains were read from a single sample in a study of blood T cell repertoires in COVID-19. Assay used: immunoSEQ multiplex PCR; TCRdb lists only in-frame clones, some missing. The repertoire includes around 70,000 clones, roughly nine tenths of them detected once, and approximately 9% sits in the top ten. Sequencing used peripheral blood. These receptors came from a human donor in a cohort sampled during active COVID-19. Both conserved end residues are part of each CDR3. Fields, in order: V gene, clone size, J gene, D gene, CDR3 DNA, CDR3 protein. The D gene is left open where the match is weak. Only part of the rows carry a size: once, few, many, or a class if the clone is expanded.

V: TRBV7-2; size: -; J: TRBJ1-1; D: -; DNA: TGTGCCAGCAGCTTAGCCCTGGGGGCGAACACTGAAGCTTTCTTT; CDR3: CASSLALGANTEAFF
V: TRBV11-2; size: -; J: TRBJ2-7; D: -; DNA: TGTGCCAGCAGCTTATCTCAGCGGCCCCAATACGAGCAGTACTTC; CDR3: CASSLSQRPQYEQYF
V: TRBV19; size: -; J: TRBJ2-6; D: TRBD1; DNA: TGTGCCAGTAGTATCCAACAGGGGGCTTACGGGGCCAACGTCCTGACTTTC; CDR3: CASSIQQGAYGANVLTF
V: TRBV15; size: -; J: TRBJ2-3; D: -; DNA: TGTGCCACCGGGTCCCTAGCCACAGATACGCAGTATTTT; CDR3: CATGSLATDTQYF
V: TRBV9; size: -; J: TRBJ2-1; D: -; DNA: TGTGCCAGCAGCCGGGACTCAATCTCCTACAATGAGCAGTTCTTC; CDR3: CASSRDSISYNEQFF
V: TRBV10-3; size: -; J: TRBJ2-5; D: TRBD2; DNA: TGTGCCATCAGTTTAGTAGCGGGATACCAAGAGACCCAGTACTTC; CDR3: CAISLVAGYQETQYF
V: TRBV9; size: -; J: TRBJ1-1; D: TRBD1; DNA: TGTGCCAGCAGCCCCCGACCGGGACAGGACACTGAAGCTTTCTTT; CDR3: CASSPRPGQDTEAFF
V: TRBV6-5; size: -; J: TRBJ2-3; D: -; DNA: TGTGCCAGCAGACCTACCCTACAGAATACGCAGTATTTT; CDR3: CASRPTLQNTQYF
V: TRBV7-2; size: -; J: TRBJ1-6; D: TRBD1; DNA: TGTGCCAGCAGCTCCAGGGGGCATTCACCCCTCCACTTT; CDR3: CASSSRGHSPLHF
V: TRBV7-2; size: -; J: TRBJ1-4; D: -; DNA: TGTGCCAGCAGCTTACAGGGGTCCCCAGCTAATGAAAAACTGTTTTTT; CDR3: CASSLQGSPANEKLFF
V: TRBV7-7; size: -; J: TRBJ2-5; D: TRBD1; DNA: TGTGCCAGCAGCTTAGTAAGGGACAGGGGGCAAGAGACCCAGTACTTC; CDR3: CASSLVRDRGQETQYF
V: TRBV7-6; size: -; J: TRBJ2-1; D: TRBD2; DNA: TGTGCCAGCAGCCATCCGATGACTAGCGGGAAGGATGGGGCCTACAATGAGCAGTTCTTC; CDR3: CASSHPMTSGKDGAYNEQFF
V: TRBV20-1; size: few; J: TRBJ1-2; D: -; DNA: TGCAGTGCCGGTGATAACTATGGCTACACCTTC; CDR3: CSAGDNYGYTF
V: TRBV3-1/TRBV3-2; size: -; J: TRBJ2-7; D: TRBD2; DNA: TGTGCCAGCAGCCAGGGGGTACTAGCGTTTTACGAGCAGTACTTC; CDR3: CASSQGVLAFYEQYF
V: TRBV9; size: -; J: TRBJ2-7; D: -; DNA: TGTGCCAGCAGCGTCGACAGCTCCTACGAGCAGTACTTC; CDR3: CASSVDSSYEQYF
V: TRBV7-2; size: -; J: TRBJ1-6; D: -; DNA: TGTGCCAGCAGCTATGACAGGAATCCACCCCTCCACTTT; CDR3: CASSYDRNPPLHF
V: TRBV27; size: -; J: TRBJ2-1; D: TRBD2; DNA: TGTGCCAGCAGTATTCGGACTAGCGCCAACAATGAGCAGTTCTTC; CDR3: CASSIRTSANNEQFF
V: TRBV9; size: -; J: TRBJ2-5; D: -; DNA: TGTGCCAGCAGCGTAGATAACTTCAAAAGGGGAGAGACCCAGTACTTC; CDR3: CASSVDNFKRGETQYF
V: TRBV7-2; size: -; J: TRBJ2-2; D: -; DNA: TGTGCCAGCAGCTTAGAGCGGGTCTTGGCCGGGGAGCTGTTTTTT; CDR3: CASSLERVLAGELFF
V: TRBV29-1; size: -; J: TRBJ1-5; D: TRBD1; DNA: TGCAGCGTTGCCGAAACAGGGGGCTTCAGTCAGCCCCAGCATTTT; CDR3: CSVAETGGFSQPQHF
V: TRBV24-1; size: -; J: TRBJ2-2; D: TRBD2; DNA: TGTGCCACCAGTGATTTGATCCGGGGGGCGAACACCGGGGAGCTGTTTTTT; CDR3: CATSDLIRGANTGELFF
V: TRBV27; size: -; J: TRBJ1-6; D: -; DNA: TGTGCCAGCAGTTTGTCGACGCCGGGACGCCGGGGGGATTCACCCCTCCACTTT; CDR3: CASSLSTPGRRGDSPLHF
V: TRBV28; size: -; J: TRBJ2-7; D: -; DNA: TGTGCCAGCAGTTTACGGCAGGGCCCGAACTACGAGCAGTACTTC; CDR3: CASSLRQGPNYEQYF